This T cell receptor beta chain was captured by sequencing in a study of early T cells in non-severe SARS-CoV-2 infection. Study-wide background: Sequencing targeted bulk RNA from unsorted whole blood, leaving chains unpaired.

The protocol attached unique molecular identifiers to individual cDNA molecules. One entry per CDR3 protein results from TCRdb running MiXCR on the 5' RACE reads. The sample lists about 30,000 distinct CDR3 sequences, under 5% occurring once. This clonotype was found a few times. The CDR3 has 16 residues. The germline V and J ends were trimmed by 5 bases and 6 bases, with 21 bases remaining between them. Germline CDR1 and CDR2: SGHVS and FNYEAQ. This chain links TRBV7-6 with TRBJ2-3; a weak D match, TRBD2 (6 bases). The TCR originated in an adult who was a healthcare worker with PCR-confirmed SARS-CoV-2 infection or an uninfected control (not recorded which). Specimen: whole blood. The CDR3 here is CASSLLPRAGGDTQYF. DNA for the CDR3: TGTGCCAGCAGCCTCCTCCCGAGGGCTGGGGGGGATACGCAGTATTTT.